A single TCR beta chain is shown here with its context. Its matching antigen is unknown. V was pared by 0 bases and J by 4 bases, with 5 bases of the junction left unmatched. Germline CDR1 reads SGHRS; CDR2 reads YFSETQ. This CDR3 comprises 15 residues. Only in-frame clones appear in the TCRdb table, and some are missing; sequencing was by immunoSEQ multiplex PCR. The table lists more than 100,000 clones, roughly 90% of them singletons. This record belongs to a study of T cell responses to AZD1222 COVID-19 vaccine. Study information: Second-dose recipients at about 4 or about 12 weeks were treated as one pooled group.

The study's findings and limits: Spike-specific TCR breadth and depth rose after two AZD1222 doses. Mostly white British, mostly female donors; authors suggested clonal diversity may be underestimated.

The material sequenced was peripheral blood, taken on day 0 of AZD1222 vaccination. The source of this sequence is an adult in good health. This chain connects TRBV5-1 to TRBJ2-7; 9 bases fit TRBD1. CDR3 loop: CASSLDGQGMYEQYF. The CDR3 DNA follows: TGCGCCAGCAGCTTGGACGGACAGGGGATGTACGAGCAGTACTTC.